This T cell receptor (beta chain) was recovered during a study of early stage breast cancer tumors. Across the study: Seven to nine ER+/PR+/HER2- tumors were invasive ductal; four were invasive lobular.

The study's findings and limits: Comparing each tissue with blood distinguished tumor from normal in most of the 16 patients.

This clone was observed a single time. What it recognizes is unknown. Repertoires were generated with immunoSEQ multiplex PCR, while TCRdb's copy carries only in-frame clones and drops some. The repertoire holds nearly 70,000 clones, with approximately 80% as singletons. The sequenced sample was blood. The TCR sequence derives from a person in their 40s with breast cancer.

CDR3 bases: TGTGCCAGCTCACCGGAATGGAATACGGGTTTGGAGACCCAGTACTTC. It is translated as CASSPEWNTGLETQYF. The chain carries TRBV18 and TRBJ2-5; D not resolved. Between the trimmed V and J ends, which lost 3 bases and 5 bases, there was a span of 19 bases. Germline V gene sequence: CDR1 KGHSH, CDR2 LQKENI. The CDR3 runs to 16 residues.